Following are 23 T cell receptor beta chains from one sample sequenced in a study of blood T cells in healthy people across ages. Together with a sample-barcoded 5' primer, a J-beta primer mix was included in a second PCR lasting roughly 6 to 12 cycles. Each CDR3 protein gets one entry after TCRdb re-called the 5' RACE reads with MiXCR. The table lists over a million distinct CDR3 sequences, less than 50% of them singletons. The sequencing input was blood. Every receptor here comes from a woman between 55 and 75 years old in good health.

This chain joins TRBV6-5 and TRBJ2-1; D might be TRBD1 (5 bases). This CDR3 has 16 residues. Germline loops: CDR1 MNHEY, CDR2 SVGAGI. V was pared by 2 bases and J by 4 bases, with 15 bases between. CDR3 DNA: TGTGCCAGCAGTTACACCGACAGCAAACCTTACAATGAGCAGTTCTTC. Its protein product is CASSYTDSKPYNEQFF.

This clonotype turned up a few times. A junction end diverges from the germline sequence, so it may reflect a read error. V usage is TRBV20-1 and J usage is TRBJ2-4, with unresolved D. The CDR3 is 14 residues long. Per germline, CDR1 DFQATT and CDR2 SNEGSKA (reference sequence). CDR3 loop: CSASDSGSHYEQYF. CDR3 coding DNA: TGCAGTGCTAGCGATTCCGGGTCTCACTACGAGCAGTACTTT.

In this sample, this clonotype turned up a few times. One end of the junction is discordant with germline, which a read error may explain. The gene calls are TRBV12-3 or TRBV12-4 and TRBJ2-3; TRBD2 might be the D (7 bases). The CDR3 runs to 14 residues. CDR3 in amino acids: CASSWGGRTDTQYF. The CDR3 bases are TGCGCCAGCAGTTGGGGGGGCAGGACAGATACGCAGTATTTT.

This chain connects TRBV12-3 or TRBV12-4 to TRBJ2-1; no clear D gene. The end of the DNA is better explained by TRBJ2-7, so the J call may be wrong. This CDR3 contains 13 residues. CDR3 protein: CASSFSSYNEQYF. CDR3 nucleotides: TGTGCCAGCAGTTTTAGCTCCTACAATGAGCAGTACTTC.

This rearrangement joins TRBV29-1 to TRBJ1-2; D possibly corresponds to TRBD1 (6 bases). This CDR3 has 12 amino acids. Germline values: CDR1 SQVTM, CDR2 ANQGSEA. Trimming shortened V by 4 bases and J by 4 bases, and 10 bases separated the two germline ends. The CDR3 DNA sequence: TGCAGCGTTGGGACAGCTACCTATGGCTACACCTTC. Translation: CSVGTATYGYTF.

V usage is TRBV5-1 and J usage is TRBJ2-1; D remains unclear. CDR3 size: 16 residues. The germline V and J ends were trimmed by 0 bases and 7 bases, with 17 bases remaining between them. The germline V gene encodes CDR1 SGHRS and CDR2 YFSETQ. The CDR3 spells CASSLEGRYDGNEQFF. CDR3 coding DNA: TGCGCCAGCAGCTTGGAGGGCAGGTACGACGGGAATGAGCAGTTCTTC.

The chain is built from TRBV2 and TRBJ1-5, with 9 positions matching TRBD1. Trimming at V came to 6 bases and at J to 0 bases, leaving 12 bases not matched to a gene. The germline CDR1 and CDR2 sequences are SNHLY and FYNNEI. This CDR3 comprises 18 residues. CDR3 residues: CASSQGQGRGLSNQPQHF. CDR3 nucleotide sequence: TGTGCCAGCAGCCAGGGACAGGGAAGGGGGCTTAGCAATCAGCCCCAGCATTTT.

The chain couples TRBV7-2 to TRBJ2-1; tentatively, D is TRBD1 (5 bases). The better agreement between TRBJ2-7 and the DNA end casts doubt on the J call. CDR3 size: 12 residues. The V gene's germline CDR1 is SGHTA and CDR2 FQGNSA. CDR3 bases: TGTGCCAGCAGCAGAGACAGCGACGAGCAGTACTTC. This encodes CASSRDSDEQYF.

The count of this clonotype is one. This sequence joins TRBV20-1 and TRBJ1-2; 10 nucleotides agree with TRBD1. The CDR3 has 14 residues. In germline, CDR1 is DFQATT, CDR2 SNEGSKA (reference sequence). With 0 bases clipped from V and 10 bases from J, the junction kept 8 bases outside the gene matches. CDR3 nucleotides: TGCAGTGCTAGAGATGAGGGACAGGGGTTCGACTACACCTTC. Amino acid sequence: CSARDEGQGFDYTF.

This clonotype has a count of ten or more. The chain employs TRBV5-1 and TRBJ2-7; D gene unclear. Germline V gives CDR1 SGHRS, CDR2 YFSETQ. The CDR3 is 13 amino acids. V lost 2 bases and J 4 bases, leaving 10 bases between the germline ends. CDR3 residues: CASSFTSGYEQYF. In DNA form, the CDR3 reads TGCGCCAGCAGCTTCACCTCGGGTTACGAGCAGTACTTC.

The CDR3 loop reads CASSLSSRGSTDTQYF. Written as DNA, the CDR3 is TGCGCCAGCAGCCTCTCGAGTCGTGGCAGCACAGATACGCAGTATTTT. The chain carries TRBV5-1 and TRBJ2-3; no definite D call. There are 16 residues in the CDR3. Trimming took off 4 bases at V and 0 bases at J, with 15 bases between the two ends. Per the germline V gene, CDR1 is SGHRS and CDR2 is YFSETQ. The full variable domain, its missing parts supplied by reference TRBV5-1 and TRBJ2-3, is KAGVTQTPRYLIKTRGQQVTLSCSPISGHRSVSWYQQTPGQGLQFLFEYFSETQRNKGNFPGRFSGRQFSNSRSEMNVSTLELGDSALYLCASSLSSRGSTDTQYFGPGTRLTVL.

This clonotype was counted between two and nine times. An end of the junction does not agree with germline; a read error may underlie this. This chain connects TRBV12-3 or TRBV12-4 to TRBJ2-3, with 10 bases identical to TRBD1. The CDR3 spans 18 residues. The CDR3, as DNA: TGTGCCAGCAGTATAGCCGGGACAGGGGATACTAGCACAGATACGCAGTATTTT. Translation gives CASSIAGTGDTSTDTQYF.

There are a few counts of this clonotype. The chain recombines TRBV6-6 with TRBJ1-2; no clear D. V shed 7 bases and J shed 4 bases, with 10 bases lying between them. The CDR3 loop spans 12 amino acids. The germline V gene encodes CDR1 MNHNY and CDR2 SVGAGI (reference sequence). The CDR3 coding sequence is TGTGCCAGCACGGGAGGGCCCTATGGCTACACCTTC. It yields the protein CASTGGPYGYTF.

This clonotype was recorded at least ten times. In DNA form, the CDR3 reads TGTGCCAGCAGCTTCCTAACCGGGGACTCCTACAATGAGCAGTTCTTC. Amino acids: CASSFLTGDSYNEQFF. This chain uses TRBV7-6 with TRBJ2-1, with a possible D match to TRBD2 (5 bases). V was clipped by 3 bases and J by 0 bases, with 12 bases between them. The CDR3 sequence is 16 residues long. Germline loops: CDR1 SGHVS, CDR2 FNYEAQ.

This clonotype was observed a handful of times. The CDR3 is CASSRGLAGGPVYNEQFF. As DNA, the CDR3 is TGCGCCAGCAGCCGGGGACTAGCGGGAGGGCCGGTCTACAATGAGCAGTTCTTC. The chain recombines TRBV5-1 with TRBJ2-1, with 16 bases matching TRBD2. Trimming cost V 4 bases and J 3 bases; bases outside gene matches: 7. The CDR3 runs 18 residues. CDR1 and CDR2 (germline): SGHRS, YFSETQ.

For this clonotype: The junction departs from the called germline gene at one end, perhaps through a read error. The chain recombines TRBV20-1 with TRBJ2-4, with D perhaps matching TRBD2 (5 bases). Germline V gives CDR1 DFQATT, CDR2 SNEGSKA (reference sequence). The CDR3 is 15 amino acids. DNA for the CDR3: TGCAGTGCTGGAGAAAAGCGGACTGTGGGGAACATTCAGTACTTC. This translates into CSAGEKRTVGNIQYF.

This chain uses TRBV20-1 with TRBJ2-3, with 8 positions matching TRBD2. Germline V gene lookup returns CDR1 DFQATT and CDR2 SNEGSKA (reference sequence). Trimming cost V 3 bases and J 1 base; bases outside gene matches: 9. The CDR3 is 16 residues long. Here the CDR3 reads CSASPERETRTDTQYF. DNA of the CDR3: TGCAGTGCTAGTCCGGAGCGGGAGACGCGCACAGATACGCAGTATTTT.

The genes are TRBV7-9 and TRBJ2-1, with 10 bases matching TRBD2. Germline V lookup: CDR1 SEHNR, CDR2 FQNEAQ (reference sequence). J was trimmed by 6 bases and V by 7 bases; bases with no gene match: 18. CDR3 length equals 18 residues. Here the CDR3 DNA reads TGTGCCAGCACCAGCCAAACCGCACTAGCGGGAAGGAGCAATGAGCAGTTCTTC. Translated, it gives CASTSQTALAGRSNEQFF. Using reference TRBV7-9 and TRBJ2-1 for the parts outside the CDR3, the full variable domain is DTGVSQNPRHKITKRGQNVTFRCDPISEHNRLYWYRQTLGQGPEFLTYFQNEAQLEKSRLLSDRFSAERPKGSFSTLEIQRTEQGDSAMYLCASTSQTALAGRSNEQFFGPGTRLTVL.

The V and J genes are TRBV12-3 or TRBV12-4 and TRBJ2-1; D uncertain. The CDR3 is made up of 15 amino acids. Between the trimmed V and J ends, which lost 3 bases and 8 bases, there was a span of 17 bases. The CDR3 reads CASSFIDSRSDEQFF. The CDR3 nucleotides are TGTGCCAGCAGTTTCATCGACTCGAGGTCTGATGAGCAGTTCTTC.

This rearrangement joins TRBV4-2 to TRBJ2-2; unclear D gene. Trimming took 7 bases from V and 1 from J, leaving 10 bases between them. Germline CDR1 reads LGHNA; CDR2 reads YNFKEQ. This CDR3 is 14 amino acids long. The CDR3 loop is CASKAHLNTGELFF. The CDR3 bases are TGTGCCAGCAAGGCACACTTGAACACCGGGGAGCTGTTTTTT.

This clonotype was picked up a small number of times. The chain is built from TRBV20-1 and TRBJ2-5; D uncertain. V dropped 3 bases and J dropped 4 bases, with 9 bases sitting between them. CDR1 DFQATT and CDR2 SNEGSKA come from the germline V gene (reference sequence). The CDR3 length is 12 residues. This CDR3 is CSASDRLETQYF. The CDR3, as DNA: TGCAGTGCTAGTGATAGGCTAGAGACCCAGTACTTC.

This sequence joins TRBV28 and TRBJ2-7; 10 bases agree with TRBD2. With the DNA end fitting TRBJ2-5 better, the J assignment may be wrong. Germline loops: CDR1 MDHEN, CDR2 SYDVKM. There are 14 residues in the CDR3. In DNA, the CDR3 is TGTGCCAGCAGTATCTCTAGCGGGAGAGAGACCCAGTACTTC. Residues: CASSISSGRETQYF.

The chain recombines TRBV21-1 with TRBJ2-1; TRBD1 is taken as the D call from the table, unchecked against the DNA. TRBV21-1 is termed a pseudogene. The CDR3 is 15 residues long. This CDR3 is CASSDGTGEENEQFF. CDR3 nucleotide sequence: TGTGCCAGCAGCGACGGAACGGGAGAGGAGAATGAGCAGTTCTTC.